This TCR beta chain was sequenced during a study of T-cell reconstitution after alpha-beta-depleted transplantation in children. This clonotype was counted many times. A read error may produce the germline difference seen at one junction end. The library targeted TCRbeta and was prepared with unique molecular identifiers. TCRdb used MiXCR to reprocess the PCR reads, holding one entry per CDR3 protein. Of about 440,000 distinct CDR3 sequences in the sample, approximately 42% were seen once. The CDR3 contains 15 residues. The source material was PBMCs, sampled before TCRalphabeta/CD19-depleted stem cell transplant. The rearrangement uses TRBV12-3 or TRBV12-4 and TRBJ2-2; 10 bases are a match to TRBD2. The sequence was obtained from a girl aged 2 to 9 with aplastic anemia, due to receive a stem cell transplant. The CDR3 loop is CASSLAGGHTGELFF. The CDR3 bases are TGTGCCAGCAGCTTAGCGGGAGGCCACACCGGGGAGCTGTTTTTT.